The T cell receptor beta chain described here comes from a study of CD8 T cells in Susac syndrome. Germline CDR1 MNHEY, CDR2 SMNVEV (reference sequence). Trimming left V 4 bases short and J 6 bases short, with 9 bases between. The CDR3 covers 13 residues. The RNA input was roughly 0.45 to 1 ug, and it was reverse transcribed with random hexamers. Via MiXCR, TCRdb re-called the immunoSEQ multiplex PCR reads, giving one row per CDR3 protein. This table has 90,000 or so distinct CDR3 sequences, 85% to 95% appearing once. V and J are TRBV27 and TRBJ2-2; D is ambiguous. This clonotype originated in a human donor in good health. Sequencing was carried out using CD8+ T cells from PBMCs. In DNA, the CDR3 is TGTGCCAGCAGTTATGCTGACGCCGGGGAGCTGTTTTTT. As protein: CASSYADAGELFF.